The 25 T cell receptor beta chains reported below all come from one sample, sequenced in a study of T-cell memory formation after mild COVID-19. TCRdb recomputed calls from the 5' RACE reads with MiXCR, one row per CDR3 protein. The repertoire holds fewer than 350,000 distinct CDR3 sequences, with around 15% as singletons. Sequencing used PBMCs or a T cell subset sorted from them (not recorded which). These receptors were taken from a man aged 18 to 35 who had mild COVID-19 (a few samples of this study predate the infection). Cell type and time point are not known.

This clonotype has just a few counts. This sequence joins TRBV7-9 and TRBJ1-1; no clear D. Germline lookup yields CDR1 SEHNR and CDR2 FQNEAQ (reference sequence). The length of the CDR3 is 12 residues. V dropped 3 bases and J dropped 11 bases, with 13 bases sitting between them. The CDR3 sequence is CASSFSGTGAFF. The DNA for the CDR3 is TGTGCCAGCAGCTTCTCAGGAACGGGGGCTTTCTTT. Looking up the rest from reference TRBV7-9 and TRBJ1-1 gives the full variable domain: DTGVSQNPRHKITKRGQNVTFRCDPISEHNRLYWYRQTLGQGPEFLTYFQNEAQLEKSRLLSDRFSAERPKGSFSTLEIQRTEQGDSAMYLCASSFSGTGAFFGQGTRLTVV.

The chain is built from TRBV19 and TRBJ2-2; 8 bases are shared with TRBD1. This CDR3 comprises 15 residues. The ends lost 6 bases at V and 4 bases at J; junction bases unmatched: 7. CDR1 is LNHDA, CDR2 SQIVND, per germline (reference sequence). The CDR3 nucleotides are TGTGCCAGTAGGAAAGACAGGGGACGCACCGGGGAGCTGTTTTTT. Encoded protein: CASRKDRGRTGELFF. The variable domain in full, with the rest retrieved from reference TRBV19 and TRBJ2-2, is DGGITQSPKYLFRKEGQNVTLSCEQNLNHDAMYWYRQDPGQGLRLIYYSQIVNDFQKGDIAEGYSVSREKKESFPLTVTSAQKNPTAFYLCASRKDRGRTGELFFGEGSRLTVL.

This clonotype was recorded a few times. DNA for the CDR3: TGCAGCGTGACCGTGACCTACACAGATACGCAGTATTTT. Amino acid sequence: CSVTVTYTDTQYF. V is TRBV29-1 and J is TRBJ2-3, with D hard to call. The CDR3 runs 13 residues. The germline V gene has CDR1 SQVTM and CDR2 ANQGSEA. V lost 6 bases to trimming and J lost 2 bases, with 12 bases between them.

V usage is TRBV5-4 and J usage is TRBJ1-4; 10 positions match TRBD1. The CDR3 runs 17 residues. The germline CDR1 and CDR2 sequences are SGHNT and YYREEE (reference sequence). V shed 2 bases, J shed 7 bases, and the junction held 11 bases outside the gene matches. The CDR3 is CASSFTPGQGLSEKLFF. CDR3 coding DNA: TGTGCCAGCAGCTTCACACCGGGACAGGGGTTGAGTGAAAAACTGTTTTTT. Full variable domain (rest looked up from reference TRBV5-4 and TRBJ1-4): ETGVTQSPTHLIKTRGQQVTLRCSSQSGHNTVSWYQQALGQGPQFIFQYYREEENGRGNFPPRFSGLQFPNYSSELNVNALELDDSALYLCASSFTPGQGLSEKLFFGSGTQLSVL.

V usage is TRBV20-1 and J usage is TRBJ1-2; D may be TRBD1 (5 bases). Trimming stripped 4 bases from V and 5 bases from J, with 20 bases between. The germline gives CDR1 DFQATT, CDR2 SNEGSKA (reference sequence). The CDR3 has 15 residues. CDR3 DNA: TGCAGTGCTACGAGGGTAGGGGCCGGGCGGTATGGCTACACCTTC. Protein product: CSATRVGAGRYGYTF.

This clonotype appeared a few times. The V call is TRBV7-9, the J call TRBJ2-3; 8 bases are a match to TRBD2. Germline V lookup: CDR1 SEHNR, CDR2 FQNEAQ (reference sequence). The CDR3 has 14 residues. Trimming took 6 bases from V and 4 from J; bases not matched to a gene: 6. CDR3 nucleotides: TGTGCCAGCAGGACGGGAGGGTTCCCAGATACGCAGTATTTT. It is translated as CASRTGGFPDTQYF.

This clonotype showed up just a few times. CDR3 nucleotides: TGTGCCAGCAGCTCTTATTCTCGGGGGGAATACACAGATACGCAGTATTTT. This gives the protein CASSSYSRGEYTDTQYF. This rearrangement joins TRBV7-8 to TRBJ2-3; TRBD2 agrees at 7 bases. CDR3 length: 17 amino acids. Germline CDR1 SGHVS, CDR2 FQNEAQ. Germline trimming cut 4 bases from V and 2 bases from J; bases unmatched to any gene: 12.

The chain couples TRBV4-3 to TRBJ2-3; D not resolved. CDR3 size: 19 residues. The germline V gene has CDR1 LGHNA and CDR2 YSLEER. V gave up 0 bases and J gave up 1 base, with 20 bases separating them. DNA for the CDR3: TGCGCCAGCAGCCAAGAAACCCACGACACCCCACGTGGCACAGATACGCAGTATTTT. Amino acids: CASSQETHDTPRGTDTQYF.

The chain couples TRBV3-1 to TRBJ1-2, with a tentative D call TRBD1 (5 bases). The V gene lost 7 bases and the J gene lost 4 bases, with 19 bases spanning the gap. In germline, CDR1 is LGHDT, CDR2 YNNKEL (reference sequence). This CDR3 contains 15 residues. CDR3 bases: TGTGCCAGCACCCACGAAGGGGCACTGGGCTATGGCTACACCTTC. It codes for CASTHEGALGYGYTF.

The V call is TRBV2, the J call TRBJ2-1; the D gene is possibly TRBD1 (6 bases). Trimming removed 7 bases at V and 6 bases at J, with 16 bases between. Germline CDR1 is SNHLY and CDR2 is FYNNEI. This CDR3 is 14 amino acids long. CDR3 in amino acids: CASNGRGPANEQFF. In DNA, the CDR3 is TGTGCCAGCAACGGCAGGGGACCCGCCAATGAGCAGTTCTTC.

V and J are TRBV20-1 and TRBJ2-5; tentative D call: TRBD1 (5 bases). Germline CDR1 and CDR2: DFQATT and SNEGSKA (reference sequence). V was pared by 0 bases and J by 5 bases, with 13 bases between. The CDR3 runs 14 residues. CDR3 sequence: CSARDRQGGETQYF. The CDR3 nucleotides are TGCAGTGCTAGAGATAGGCAGGGTGGGGAGACCCAGTACTTC.

This clonotype was seen more than once but under ten times. V and J are TRBV21-1 and TRBJ1-6; TRBD1, the D gene given by the table, was not confirmed from the DNA. TRBV21-1 is noted as a pseudogene. The CDR3 runs to 13 residues. The CDR3 DNA sequence: TGTGCCAGCAGCACGGAGGTACAGGGGACAACGCACTTT. Amino acids: CASSTEVQGTTHF.

This clonotype was seen only a few times. The chain employs TRBV24-1 and TRBJ2-5; 9 bases map to TRBD1. CDR3 size: 15 residues. Germline V CDR1 and CDR2: KGHDR, SFDVKD. V was clipped by 7 bases and J by 7 bases; unmatched bases: 12. CDR3 bases: TGTGCCACCAGCGAGTCTCCGGGACAGGGAGGGACCCAGTACTTC. Its protein is CATSESPGQGGTQYF.

The rearrangement joins TRBV6-5 to TRBJ2-5; D gene ambiguous. Germline CDR1 MNHEY, CDR2 SVGAGI. The CDR3 spans 13 residues. Trimming pared 6 bases from V and 12 bases from J, leaving 20 bases between. Here the CDR3 reads CASSQRPGLVEYF. CDR3 coding DNA: TGTGCCAGCAGCCAGAGGCCAGGTCTAGTCGAGTACTTC.

This clonotype was observed a few times. The genes are TRBV6-2 or TRBV6-3 and TRBJ1-5; D unclear. There are 12 residues in the CDR3. Trimming stripped 6 bases from V and 9 bases from J, with 12 bases between. Germline V CDR1 and CDR2: MNHEY, SVGEGT. The CDR3 DNA reads as TGTGCCAGCAGCGGACGGATTCGGCCCCAGCATTTT. It is translated as CASSGRIRPQHF.

The sample holds a few counts of this clonotype. This rearrangement joins TRBV6-2 or TRBV6-3 to TRBJ1-5; D is uncertain. CDR1 is MNHEY and CDR2 is SVGEGT in the germline V gene. The CDR3 runs to 12 residues. Trimming removed 0 bases at V and 7 bases at J, with 4 bases between. CDR3 loop: CASSYSIQPQHF. The DNA for the CDR3 is TGTGCCAGCAGTTACTCGATACAGCCCCAGCATTTT.

The J gene is TRBJ2-1, the V gene TRBV20-1, with unresolved D. This CDR3 has 11 amino acids. Between the trimmed V and J ends, which lost 7 bases and 4 bases, there was a span of 8 bases. Per the germline V gene, CDR1 is DFQATT and CDR2 is SNEGSKA (reference sequence). Written as DNA, the CDR3 is TGCAGTGTGCAGGAATACAATGAGCAGTTCTTC. It yields the protein CSVQEYNEQFF.

In this sample, this clonotype turned up a few times. V is TRBV9 and J is TRBJ2-3; D possibly corresponds to TRBD1 (5 bases). The CDR3 loop spans 16 amino acids. Trimming took 3 bases from V and 0 from J, leaving 14 bases between them. Germline CDR1 and CDR2: SGDLS and YYNGEE. CDR3: CASSEGSRVSTDTQYF. In DNA form, the CDR3 reads TGTGCCAGCAGCGAGGGGTCGAGAGTCAGCACAGATACGCAGTATTTT.

This clonotype was found many times. V and J are TRBV4-2 and TRBJ2-6, with D possibly being TRBD1 (6 bases). Trimming took off 2 bases at V and 4 bases at J, with 12 bases between the two ends. The CDR3 is 16 amino acids. Germline values: CDR1 LGHNA, CDR2 YNFKEQ. For the CDR3, the DNA is TGTGCCAGCAGCCAACACACAGGGACCGGGGCCAACGTCCTGACTTTC. Protein sequence: CASSQHTGTGANVLTF.

V and J are TRBV15 and TRBJ1-5; D is unresolved. The germline V and J ends were trimmed by 1 base and 0 bases, with 10 bases remaining between them. Germline V lookup: CDR1 LNHNV, CDR2 YYDKDF (reference sequence). The CDR3 is 16 residues long. The CDR3 sequence is CATSRGSSYSNQPQHF. The CDR3 nucleotides read TGTGCCACCAGCAGAGGAAGTTCCTATAGCAATCAGCCCCAGCATTTT.

The V and J genes are TRBV29-1 and TRBJ2-3; D possibly corresponds to TRBD1 (6 bases). The V end lost 4 bases, the J end lost 5 bases, and 10 bases lay between the germline ends. Germline assignment: CDR1 SQVTM and CDR2 ANQGSEA. The CDR3 runs 12 residues. The chain's CDR3 is CSVVGAGDTQYF. CDR3 nucleotides: TGCAGCGTTGTGGGGGCCGGAGATACGCAGTATTTT.

J is TRBJ1-2 and V is TRBV20-1, with 9 positions matching TRBD1. The CDR3 totals 14 residues. From germline, CDR1 is DFQATT and CDR2 SNEGSKA (reference sequence). Unmatched junction bases numbered 6, after V lost 5 bases and J lost 2 bases. In nucleotides, the CDR3 is TGCAGTGCTGTACACAGGGGGCAAAACTATGGCTACACCTTC. It codes for CSAVHRGQNYGYTF.

The rearrangement joins TRBV6-6 to TRBJ1-1; 7 nucleotides align to TRBD1. The V segment lost 0 bases and the J segment 1 base; nucleotides outside the gene matches: 5. This CDR3 comprises 16 residues. Germline CDR1 and CDR2: MNHNY and SVGAGI (reference sequence). This CDR3 reads CASSYSGGQSNTEAFF. For the CDR3, the DNA is TGTGCCAGCAGTTACTCGGGGGGACAGTCGAACACTGAAGCTTTCTTT.

This clonotype has more than one count but fewer than ten. The chain combines TRBV9 with TRBJ1-2; TRBD1 matches 8 bases. Per the germline V gene, CDR1 is SGDLS and CDR2 is YYNGEE. This CDR3 comprises 14 residues. J lost 3 bases, V lost 5 bases, and 6 bases had no gene match. The chain's CDR3 is CASSNGQGHYGYTF. In DNA form, the CDR3 reads TGTGCCAGCAGTAACGGACAGGGTCACTATGGCTACACCTTC.

This chain connects TRBV20-1 to TRBJ2-5, with 8 bases aligning to TRBD2. The trim removed 5 bases at V and 2 bases at J, leaving 7 bases unmatched. The germline CDR1 and CDR2 sequences are DFQATT and SNEGSKA (reference sequence). The CDR3 totals 14 residues. The CDR3 DNA is TGCAGTGCTTCTGACGGGGGGGCACAAGAGACCCAGTACTTC. Protein sequence: CSASDGGAQETQYF.